These T cell receptor beta chains were read from a single sample in a study of PD-L1 blockade in urothelial cancer. Generated by immunoSEQ multiplex PCR, the TCRdb table keeps only in-frame clones and is missing some. Seen here are about 84,000 clones, roughly 82% observed once, and the top ten hold 8% to 9.5%. The sample consisted of PBMCs, taken around atezolizumab (anti-PD-L1) treatment. These receptors originate from a man in his 70s with urothelial cancer. Both conserved end residues are part of each CDR3. Size is omitted from some rows. Given values are once, few, many or a class for expanded clones.

few TRBV6-4 CASSPDRMGLEQFF
NA TRBV7-2 CASSLTRGETYEQYF
NA TRBV2 CASSPSRGQPNGYTF
NA TRBV12-2 CASRLRECWVSSYEQYF
NA TRBV7-2 CASSAQGGRGYNEQFF
NA TRBV11-3 CASSLGVEGASETQYF
many TRBV4-1 CASSQEPGNPMNTEAFF
NA TRBV5-1 CASSSSGVDEQFF
few TRBV11-2 CASGPFDTEAFF
few TRBV7-9 CASSRDRDRGYGYTF
few TRBV5-5 CASSAGGTAYEQYF
NA TRBV5-1 CASSSDRVEEKLFF
NA TRBV2 CASSVRQWPPYGANVLTF
NA TRBV25-1 CASSAAGGLSYEQYF
NA TRBV2 CASLPASGGYEQYF
NA TRBV5-1 CASSLGLGSSYEQYF
NA TRBV5-1 CASSLEESGNTIYF
NA TRBV5-1 CASSLMDGGTNEKLFF
NA TRBV5-1 CASSQGNKVDEQYF
few TRBV25-1 CASSELVGGKNIQYF